These T cell receptor beta chains were read from a single sample in a study of T cells in Graves' hyperthyroidism and ophthalmopathy. TCRdb fed the multiplex PCR reads into MiXCR, producing one record per CDR3 protein. The sample lists 250,000 to 300,000 distinct CDR3 sequences; 10% to 15% were seen once. Sequencing used blood. These receptors were obtained from a woman aged 25 to 39 with Graves' hyperthyroidism that later progressed to Graves' ophthalmopathy. Each CDR3 is given with its conserved first and last residue. D genes are given only for firm matches. Some rows have no size entry. The others give once, few or many, or a class for an expanded clone.

d_gene: NA
abundance: many
j_gene: TRBJ1-2
v_gene: TRBV28
CDR3nt: TGTGCCAGCGGAGAGGCGGGCTATGGCTACACCTTC
CDR3aa: CASGEAGYGYTF

d_gene: NA
abundance: few
j_gene: TRBJ1-1
v_gene: TRBV18
CDR3nt: TGTGCCAGCTCGCTACAGGGTGACGCTGAAGCTTTCTTT
CDR3aa: CASSLQGDAEAFF

d_gene: NA
abundance: many
j_gene: TRBJ2-7
v_gene: TRBV7-9
CDR3nt: TGTGCCAGCAGCAATAGTGGATCCCGGGAATCCCGCGACGAGCAGTACTTC
CDR3aa: CASSNSGSRESRDEQYF

d_gene: NA
abundance: many
j_gene: TRBJ1-4
v_gene: TRBV7-2
CDR3nt: TGTGCCAGCAGCCAAGGCGCCTCAAATGAAAAACTGTTTTTT
CDR3aa: CASSQGASNEKLFF

d_gene: NA
abundance: NA
j_gene: TRBJ2-3
v_gene: TRBV7-9
CDR3nt: TGTGCCAGCCGGGACGAGGGCCCAGATACGCAGTATTTT
CDR3aa: CASRDEGPDTQYF

d_gene: NA
abundance: many
j_gene: TRBJ2-7
v_gene: TRBV7-8
CDR3nt: TGTGCCAGCAGCCCCTATTTCGGGGGACAAGACTACGAGCAGTACTTC
CDR3aa: CASSPYFGGQDYEQYF

d_gene: TRBD1
abundance: many
j_gene: TRBJ2-3
v_gene: TRBV2
CDR3nt: TGTGCCAGCGGGGGAGACAGGGCTGGTGGCGAAACGCAGTATTTT
CDR3aa: CASGGDRAGGETQYF

d_gene: TRBD2
abundance: many
j_gene: TRBJ2-1
v_gene: TRBV27
CDR3nt: TGTGCCAGCAGTTCTCTAGCGGGAGGGCCGATCAATGAGCAGTTCTTC
CDR3aa: CASSSLAGGPINEQFF

d_gene: NA
abundance: many
j_gene: TRBJ1-5
v_gene: TRBV28
CDR3nt: TGTGCCAGCAGTTTATTGGGGGATAGCAATCAGCCCCAGCATTTT
CDR3aa: CASSLLGDSNQPQHF

d_gene: NA
abundance: many
j_gene: TRBJ2-3
v_gene: TRBV20-1
CDR3nt: TGCAGTGCTCCAGTTCAGGGAAGCACAGATACGCAGTATTTT
CDR3aa: CSAPVQGSTDTQYF

d_gene: NA
abundance: NA
j_gene: TRBJ2-4
v_gene: TRBV9
CDR3nt: TGTGCCAGCAGCTCGAGACTAAAAAACATTCAGTACTTC
CDR3aa: CASSSRLKNIQYF

d_gene: TRBD2
abundance: many
j_gene: TRBJ2-5
v_gene: TRBV9
CDR3nt: TGTGCCAGCAGCCGGGGGGAAGAGACCCAGTACTTC
CDR3aa: CASSRGEETQYF

d_gene: NA
abundance: many
j_gene: TRBJ2-5
v_gene: TRBV12-3/TRBV12-4
CDR3nt: TGTGCCAGCAGCTACGCCAGGGTAATGACCCAGTACTTC
CDR3aa: CASSYARVMTQYF

d_gene: NA
abundance: NA
j_gene: TRBJ2-1
v_gene: TRBV6-2/TRBV6-3
CDR3nt: TGTGCCAGCAGTCCTTCGGACTACTTTAATGAGCAGTTCTTC
CDR3aa: CASSPSDYFNEQFF

d_gene: NA
abundance: many
j_gene: TRBJ2-5
v_gene: TRBV18
CDR3nt: TGTGCCAGCTCACCGACCCCGGGTACGGAGACCCAGTACTTC
CDR3aa: CASSPTPGTETQYF

d_gene: NA
abundance: many
j_gene: TRBJ1-2
v_gene: TRBV11-2
CDR3nt: TGTGCCAGCAGCTTGATTCAGTCCGGAGGCTACACCTTC
CDR3aa: CASSLIQSGGYTF

d_gene: TRBD2
abundance: NA
j_gene: TRBJ2-1
v_gene: TRBV28
CDR3nt: TGTGCCAGCAGGGTCGGCGACCGGGACTATTTGAATGAGCAGTTCTTC
CDR3aa: CASRVGDRDYLNEQFF

d_gene: NA
abundance: NA
j_gene: TRBJ1-1
v_gene: TRBV11-2
CDR3nt: TGTGCCAGCAGCTTAGAATGGGGGCAGAACACTGAAGCTTTCTTT
CDR3aa: CASSLEWGQNTEAFF

d_gene: TRBD1
abundance: many
j_gene: TRBJ2-7
v_gene: TRBV30
CDR3nt: TGTGCCTGGACTTCTGGACAGGCCCCCTACGAGCAGTACTTC
CDR3aa: CAWTSGQAPYEQYF

d_gene: TRBD1
abundance: many
j_gene: TRBJ1-1
v_gene: TRBV28
CDR3nt: TGTGCCAGCAGTTACCTCCGGGGACAGGGGTTAACTGAAGCTTTCTTT
CDR3aa: CASSYLRGQGLTEAFF

d_gene: TRBD2
abundance: few
j_gene: TRBJ2-7
v_gene: TRBV27
CDR3nt: TGTGCCAGCAGTTTGGGACTAGCTAACGAGCAGTACTTC
CDR3aa: CASSLGLANEQYF

d_gene: TRBD2
abundance: many
j_gene: TRBJ2-1
v_gene: TRBV7-2
CDR3nt: TGTGCCAGCAGCACACAACATAGCGGGAGCTACCATGAGCAGTTCTTC
CDR3aa: CASSTQHSGSYHEQFF

d_gene: NA
abundance: many
j_gene: TRBJ1-5
v_gene: TRBV6-1
CDR3nt: TGTGCCAGCAGCCTAACCTTGGACGGTAGTTATAGCAATCAGCCCCAGCATTTT
CDR3aa: CASSLTLDGSYSNQPQHF

d_gene: TRBD1
abundance: many
j_gene: TRBJ2-5
v_gene: TRBV2
CDR3nt: TGTGCCAGCAGCAACAGGGGAGAGACCCAGTACTTC
CDR3aa: CASSNRGETQYF

d_gene: NA
abundance: few
j_gene: TRBJ2-3
v_gene: TRBV7-6
CDR3nt: TGTGCCAGCAGCTTAGACCCAACGGGCACAGATACGCAGTATTTT
CDR3aa: CASSLDPTGTDTQYF

d_gene: NA
abundance: NA
j_gene: TRBJ1-4
v_gene: TRBV7-8
CDR3nt: TGTGCCAGCAGCTTTTTCTTGACAGCGCGAAGGGCAACTAATGAAAAACTGTTTTTT
CDR3aa: CASSFFLTARRATNEKLFF

d_gene: TRBD2
abundance: many
j_gene: TRBJ2-1
v_gene: TRBV2
CDR3nt: TGTGCCAGCAGGGCGGGAGGAGGTTACAATGAGCAGTTCTTC
CDR3aa: CASRAGGGYNEQFF

d_gene: TRBD1
abundance: many
j_gene: TRBJ1-5
v_gene: TRBV3-1
CDR3nt: TGTGCCAGCAGCCAAGGGGCGTTCGGGACAGCACTTAATCAGCCCCAGCATTTT
CDR3aa: CASSQGAFGTALNQPQHF

d_gene: NA
abundance: many
j_gene: TRBJ2-1
v_gene: TRBV12-3/TRBV12-4
CDR3nt: TGTGCCAGCAGCCCAGGGTTCTCCTACAATGAGCAGTTCTTC
CDR3aa: CASSPGFSYNEQFF